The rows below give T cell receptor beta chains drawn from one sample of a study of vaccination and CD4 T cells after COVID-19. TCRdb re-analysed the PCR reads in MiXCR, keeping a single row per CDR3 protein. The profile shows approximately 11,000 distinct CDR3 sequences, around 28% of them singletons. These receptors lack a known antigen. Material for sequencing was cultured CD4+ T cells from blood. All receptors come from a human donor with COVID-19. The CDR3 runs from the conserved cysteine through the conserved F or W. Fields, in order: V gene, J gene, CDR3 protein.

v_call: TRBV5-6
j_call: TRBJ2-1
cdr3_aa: CASSPIPTGSYNEQFF

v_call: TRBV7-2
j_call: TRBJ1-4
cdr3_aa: CASRETATNEKLFF

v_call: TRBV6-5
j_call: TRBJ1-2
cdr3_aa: CASSYDWNYGYTF

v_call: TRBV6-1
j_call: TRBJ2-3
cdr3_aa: CASSGRTVGTQYF

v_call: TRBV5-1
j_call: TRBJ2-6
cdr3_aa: CASSLVGTSGANVLTF

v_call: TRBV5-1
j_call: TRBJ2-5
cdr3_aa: CASSLDSSGVETQYF

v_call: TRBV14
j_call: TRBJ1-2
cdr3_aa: CASSRRGVAHGYTF

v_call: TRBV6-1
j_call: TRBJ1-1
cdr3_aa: CASSIDRTDTEAFF

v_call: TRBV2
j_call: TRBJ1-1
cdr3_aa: CASGSLTTGTEAFF

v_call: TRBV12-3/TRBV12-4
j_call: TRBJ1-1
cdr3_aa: CASSLTGMNTEAFF

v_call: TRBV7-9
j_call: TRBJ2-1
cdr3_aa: CAASGVEQFF

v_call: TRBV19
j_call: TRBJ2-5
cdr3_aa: CASSAGQGKIETQYF

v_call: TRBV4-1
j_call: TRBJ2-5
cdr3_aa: CASSQDGGGDGRETQYF

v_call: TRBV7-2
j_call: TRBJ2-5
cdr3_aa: CASSLFRRETQHF

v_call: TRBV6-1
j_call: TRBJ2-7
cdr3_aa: CASSERGLQYF

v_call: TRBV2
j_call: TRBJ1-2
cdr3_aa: CASRMASNYGYTF

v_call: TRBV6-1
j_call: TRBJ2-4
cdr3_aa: CASRRGQGGGNIQYF

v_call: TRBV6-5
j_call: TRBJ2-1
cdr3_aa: CASSSGLSYNEQFF

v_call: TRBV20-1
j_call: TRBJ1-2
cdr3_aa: CSALTDRNYGYTF

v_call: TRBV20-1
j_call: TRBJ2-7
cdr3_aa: CSAPRGGADEQYF

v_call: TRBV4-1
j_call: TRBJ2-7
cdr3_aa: CASSQLGTGSSYEQYF

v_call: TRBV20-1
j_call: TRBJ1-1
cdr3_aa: CSAGGQSNTEAFF

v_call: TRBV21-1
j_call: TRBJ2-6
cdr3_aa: CASSKAVRQGSGANVLTF

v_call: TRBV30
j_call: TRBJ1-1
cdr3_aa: CAWLQENTEAFF

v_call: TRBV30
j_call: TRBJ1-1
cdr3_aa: CAWSGRVEAFF

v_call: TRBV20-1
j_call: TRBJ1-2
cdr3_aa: CSARATGERNYGYTF

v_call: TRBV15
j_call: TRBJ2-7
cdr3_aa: CATSLAGTYEQYF

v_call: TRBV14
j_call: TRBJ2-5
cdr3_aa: CASSLTLGRGALKETQYF

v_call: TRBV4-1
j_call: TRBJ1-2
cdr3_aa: CASSQAGGELGGYTF

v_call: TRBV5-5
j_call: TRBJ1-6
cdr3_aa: CASSLVAKYNSPLHF

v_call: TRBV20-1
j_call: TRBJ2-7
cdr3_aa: CSARKLAGNYEQYF

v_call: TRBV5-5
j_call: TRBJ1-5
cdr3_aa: CASSLEHGNQPQHF

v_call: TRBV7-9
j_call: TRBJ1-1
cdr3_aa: CASSPGKGGSTEAFF

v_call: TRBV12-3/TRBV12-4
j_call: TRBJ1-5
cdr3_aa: CASSLLIGGLINQPQHF

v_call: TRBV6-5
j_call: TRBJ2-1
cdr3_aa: CASSYPLGPEGNEQFF

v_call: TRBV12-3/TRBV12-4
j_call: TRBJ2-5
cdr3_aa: CASSLAGPGTSGEETQYF

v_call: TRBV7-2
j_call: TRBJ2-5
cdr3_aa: CASVATGGFQETQYF